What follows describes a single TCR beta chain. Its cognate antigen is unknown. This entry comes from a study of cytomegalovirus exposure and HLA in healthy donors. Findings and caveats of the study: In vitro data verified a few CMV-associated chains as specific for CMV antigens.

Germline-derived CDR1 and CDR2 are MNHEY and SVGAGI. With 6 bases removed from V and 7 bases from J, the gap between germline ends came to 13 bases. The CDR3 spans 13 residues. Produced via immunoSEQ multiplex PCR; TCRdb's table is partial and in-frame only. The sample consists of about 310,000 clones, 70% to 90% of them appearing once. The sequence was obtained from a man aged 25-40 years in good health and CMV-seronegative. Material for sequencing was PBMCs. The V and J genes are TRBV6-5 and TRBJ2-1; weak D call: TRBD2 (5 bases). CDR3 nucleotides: TGTGCCAGCAGCAGGACTGTTGGGAATGAGCAGTTCTTC. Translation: CASSRTVGNEQFF.